Sequencing of this T cell receptor beta chain was carried out in a study of T cell responses to AZD1222 COVID-19 vaccine. Overall study findings and caveats: Close to half of all spike-specific TCRs reportedly target regions of the variants that are unmutated.

This table comes from immunoSEQ multiplex PCR, and its TCRdb copy is limited to in-frame clones, with some not included. Here the sample spans some 150,000 clones, about 91% being singletons. This clone was counted at least ten times. Its antigen is currently unknown. J was trimmed by 6 bases and V by 3 bases; bases with no gene match: 4. The CDR3 covers 15 residues. CDR1 and CDR2 (germline): MRHNA, SNTAGT. This clonotype originated in an adult in good health. This sample comprised peripheral blood, obtained on day 0 of AZD1222 vaccination. This sequence joins TRBV6-4 and TRBJ1-6, with 8 bases that match TRBD1. CDR3 DNA: TGTGCCAGCAGTGAGACAGGGGAGGGTAATTCACCCCTCCACTTT. Protein product: CASSETGEGNSPLHF.